The next 9 T cell receptor beta chains were all read from a single sample in a study of cytomegalovirus exposure and HLA in healthy donors. Both 60 Vbeta primers and 13 Jbeta primers went into the PCR. Sequencing was performed with immunoSEQ multiplex PCR; in TCRdb, only in-frame clones are kept and a portion is missing. Counted here are some 120,000 clones, 77% occurring once; the ten biggest clones make up 3.5% to 4%. Sequencing used PBMCs. Source of these receptors: a human donor in good health.

The chain uses TRBV4-1 and TRBJ2-7; 9 positions agree with TRBD2. Unmatched junction bases numbered 5, after V lost 2 bases and J lost 3 bases. Germline CDR1 MGHRA, CDR2 YSYEKL. The CDR3 is 15 amino acids. The CDR3 loop is CASSQPTSGRYEQYF. Written as DNA, the CDR3 is TGCGCCAGCAGCCAACCTACTAGCGGGCGCTACGAGCAGTACTTC.

This sequence joins TRBV11-2 and TRBJ2-4; the match to TRBD2 covers 9 bases. V lost 5 bases, J lost 1 base, and 6 bases stayed unmatched. Germline CDR1 and CDR2: SGHAT and FQNNGV. This CDR3 comprises 16 residues. The CDR3 protein is CASSLTSGTAKNIQYF. In nucleotides, the CDR3 is TGTGCCAGCAGCCTGACTAGCGGTACCGCCAAAAACATTCAGTACTTC.

This clone was observed a few times. This rearrangement joins TRBV19 to TRBJ1-4; D not certain. V was pared by 5 bases and J by 0 bases, with 7 bases between. CDR3 size: 14 residues. Germline values: CDR1 LNHDA, CDR2 SQIVND (reference sequence). The CDR3 DNA reads TGTGCCAGTAGTCACAGACCAACTAATGAAAAACTGTTTTTT. Protein product: CASSHRPTNEKLFF. Full variable domain (missing parts from reference TRBV19 and TRBJ1-4): DGGITQSPKYLFRKEGQNVTLSCEQNLNHDAMYWYRQDPGQGLRLIYYSQIVNDFQKGDIAEGYSVSREKKESFPLTVTSAQKNPTAFYLCASSHRPTNEKLFFGSGTQLSVL.

By share, this clone counts as medium-sized. The chain carries TRBV6-6 and TRBJ2-7; TRBD2 agrees at 7 bases. Germline V gives CDR1 MNHNY, CDR2 SVGAGI (reference sequence). This CDR3 contains 15 residues. V was clipped by 4 bases and J by 2 bases; unmatched bases: 8. In nucleotides, the CDR3 is TGTGCCAGCAGTTCCCTGGGCGGGAGAGCCTACGAGCAGTACTTC. Its translation: CASSSLGGRAYEQYF.

The V and J genes are TRBV11-2 and TRBJ2-1; possible D gene TRBD1, 5 bases. Per germline, CDR1 SGHAT and CDR2 FQNNGV. The CDR3 loop spans 17 amino acids. V gave up 1 base and J gave up 0 bases, with 13 bases separating them. CDR3 sequence: CASSLGGGPSSYNEQFF. In DNA, the CDR3 is TGTGCCAGCAGCTTAGGGGGCGGACCCAGCTCCTACAATGAGCAGTTCTTC.

This clone was counted between two and nine times. The chain uses TRBV6-6 and TRBJ1-1, with D possibly being TRBD1 (5 bases). CDR1 and CDR2 from the germline V gene are MNHNY and SVGAGI (reference sequence). The V gene lost 6 bases and the J gene lost 4 bases, with 12 bases spanning the gap. The CDR3 totals 13 residues. This CDR3 reads CASRPAGGTEAFF. The CDR3 nucleotides read TGTGCCAGCAGACCTGCGGGGGGCACTGAAGCTTTCTTT.

The V gene is TRBV2, the J gene TRBJ2-1, with TRBD2 matching over 7 bases. Germline V lookup: CDR1 SNHLY, CDR2 FYNNEI. The V segment lost 7 bases and the J segment 3 bases; nucleotides outside the gene matches: 6. This CDR3 spans 14 amino acids. The CDR3 reads CASIASGNYNEQFF. The CDR3 DNA is TGTGCCAGCATTGCCAGCGGGAACTACAATGAGCAGTTCTTC.

CDR3 in DNA: TGTGCCAGCAGTGACTCGACAGGTACTGGGGCCAACGTCCTGACTTTC. Its translation: CASSDSTGTGANVLTF. The chain is built from TRBV27 and TRBJ2-6, with TRBD1 as a possible D gene (6 bases). This CDR3 spans 16 amino acids. V lost 5 bases, J lost 2 bases, and 13 bases lay in between. Germline CDR1 and CDR2: MNHEY and SMNVEV (reference sequence). The whole variable domain, remainder taken from reference TRBV27 and TRBJ2-6, is EAQVTQNPRYLITVTGKKLTVTCSQNMNHEYMSWYRQDPGLGLRQIYYSMNVEVTDKGDVPEGYKVSRKEKRNFPLILESPSPNQTSLYFCASSDSTGTGANVLTFGAGSRLTVL.

This sequence joins TRBV28 and TRBJ2-7, with TRBD1 matching over 8 bases. V gave up 3 bases and J gave up 2 bases; unmatched junction bases: 3. The CDR3 covers 14 residues. Looked up from germline, CDR1 is MDHEN and CDR2 is SYDVKM. The CDR3 region is CASSFGDRPYEQYF. The CDR3 nucleotides read TGTGCCAGCAGTTTTGGGGACAGGCCCTACGAGCAGTACTTC.